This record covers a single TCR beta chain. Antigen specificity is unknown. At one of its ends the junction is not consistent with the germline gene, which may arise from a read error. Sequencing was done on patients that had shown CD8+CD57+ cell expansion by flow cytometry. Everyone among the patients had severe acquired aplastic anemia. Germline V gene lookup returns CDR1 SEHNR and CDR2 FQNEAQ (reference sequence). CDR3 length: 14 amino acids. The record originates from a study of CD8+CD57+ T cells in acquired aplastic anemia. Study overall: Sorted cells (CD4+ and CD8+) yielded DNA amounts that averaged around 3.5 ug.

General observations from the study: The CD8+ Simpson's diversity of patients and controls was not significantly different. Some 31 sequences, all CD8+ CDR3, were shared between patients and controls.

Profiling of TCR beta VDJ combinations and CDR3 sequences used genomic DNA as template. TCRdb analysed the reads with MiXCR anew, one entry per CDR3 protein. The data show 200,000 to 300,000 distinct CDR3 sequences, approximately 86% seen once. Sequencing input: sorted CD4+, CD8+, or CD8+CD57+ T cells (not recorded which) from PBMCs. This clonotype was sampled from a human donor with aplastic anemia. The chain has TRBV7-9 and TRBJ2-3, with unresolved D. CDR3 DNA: TGTGCCAGCTCCTTGGCGGATGAGCAGTTCACCGGGCCTTTT. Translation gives CASSLADEQFTGPF.